The clone carrying this T cell receptor (beta chain) showed up just once. Its specificity is not known. This CDR3 is also generated by other DNA sequences in the sample. The CDR3 covers 14 residues. Trimming removed 2 bases from V and 1 base from J; junction bases left unmatched: 0. Germline lookup yields CDR1 SGHRS and CDR2 YFSETQ. Sequencing used immunoSEQ multiplex PCR; TCRdb keeps in-frame clones, though not all of them. Here the sample spans some 90,000 clones, under 90% being singletons. The record originates from a study of graft-versus-host responses after intestinal transplantation. General observations from the study: Researchers found peak circulating GvH clone levels linked to early post-transplant HvG declines. Individuals who had graft-donor T cell macrochimerism had allografts that showed high graft-versus-host to host-versus-graft clonal ratios.

The TCR was taken from a human donor who received an intestinal transplant. Sequenced material: unstimulated CD4+ T cells sorted from spleen or lymph node cells, taken before intestinal transplant. The V call is TRBV5-1, the J call TRBJ2-1, with 7 bases fitting TRBD2. The CDR3, as DNA: TGCGCCAGCAGCTTACTAGCGTCCTACAATGAGCAGTTCTTC. Its translation: CASSLLASYNEQFF.